The source of this T cell receptor beta chain is a study of blood T cell repertoires in COVID-19. In the study overall: Both acute and convalescent COVID-19 samples were obtained from the United States, Italy and Spain. T cells, B-cell-depleted T cells, or PBMCs supplied cDNA or gDNA.

Original analysis: Amplification from reference gene primers served as the basis for estimated nucleated cell counts. Generated by immunoSEQ multiplex PCR, the TCRdb table keeps only in-frame clones and is missing some. That table supplies the V and J calls and clone size; D and trimming were determined from the DNA. The repertoire holds approximately 220,000 clones, with roughly 84% as singletons. V was trimmed by 2 bases and J by 6 bases, leaving 8 bases between them. CDR3 length: 13 residues. Germline CDR1 SGHRS, CDR2 YFSETQ. The chain recombines TRBV5-1 with TRBJ2-2; D call uncertain. Material: peripheral blood. This TCR was recovered from a woman aged 60 to 75 who had recovered from COVID-19. Written as DNA, the CDR3 is TGCGCCAGCAGCTTTACCCAGGCCGGGGAGCTGTTTTTT. The encoded protein is CASSFTQAGELFF.